One TCR beta chain is described in this entry. These data originate in a study of blood T cell repertoires in COVID-19. In the study overall: The United States, Italy and Spain provided the acute and convalescent COVID-19 samples. T cells, B-cell-depleted T cells, or PBMCs supplied cDNA or gDNA.

Authors' methods: Estimates of nucleated cell counts were drawn from the amplification of reference gene primers. The method was immunoSEQ multiplex PCR; TCRdb's version includes in-frame clones alone and lacks a portion of them. That table supplies the V and J calls and clone size; D and trimming were determined from the DNA. Of 110,000 to 150,000 clones in the sample, more than 80% were seen once. Recruitment covered some 25 US areas and drew participants whose ages spanned roughly 18 to 95 years. The germline V gene has CDR1 LNHNV and CDR2 YYDKDF (reference sequence). This CDR3 region has 14 residues. The V end was cut by 0 bases, the J end by 7 bases, with 7 bases between.

V usage is TRBV15 and J usage is TRBJ1-6; the D is unclear. The sequence was collected from a woman aged 18 to 35 who had been exposed to COVID-19. Sequencing was done on a sample of PBMCs or T cells enriched from blood (not recorded which). The CDR3 DNA follows: TGTGCCACCAGCAGAGATCCCGAGAATTCACCCCTCCACTTT. It is translated as CATSRDPENSPLHF.